A single sample gave rise to the 29 T cell receptor beta chains below, sequenced in a study of control samples from healthy donors and cancer patients. The table came from immunoSEQ multiplex PCR; TCRdb's copy has only in-frame clones and leaves some out. The sample shows 150,000 to 200,000 clones, 85% to 90% of them seen only once. The sequencing input was blood. These TCRs come from a woman between 45 and 65 years old in good health.

In its sample, this clone was seen a few times. V gene TRBV3-1 (or the pseudogene TRBV3-2) combines with J gene TRBJ1-5, with 11 bases that match TRBD1. Germline values: CDR1 LGHDT, CDR2 YNNKEL (reference sequence). This CDR3 spans 16 amino acids. V was pared by 2 bases and J by 5 bases, with 5 bases of the junction left unmatched. The CDR3 DNA follows: TGTGCCAGCAGCCAATCCGGGACAGGGGGTGATCAGCCCCAGCATTTT. Translation: CASSQSGTGGDQPQHF.

This clone was picked up one time. The same CDR3 also results from other DNA sequences found in this sample. The gene calls are TRBV30 and TRBJ1-5, with 7 bases lining up with TRBD1. The germline gives CDR1 GTSNPN, CDR2 SVGIG (reference sequence). J lost 5 bases, V lost 1 base, and 2 bases had no gene match. The CDR3 is 13 residues long. CDR3 protein: CAWSGQGDQPQHF. DNA of the CDR3: TGTGCCTGGAGTGGACAGGGAGATCAGCCCCAGCATTTT. Together with reference TRBV30 and TRBJ1-5, the CDR3 gives the full variable domain: SQTIHQWPATLVQPVGSPLSLECTVEGTSNPNLYWYRQAAGRGLQLLFYSVGIGQISSEVPQNLSASRPQDRQFILSSKKLLLSDSGFYLCAWSGQGDQPQHFGDGTRLSIL.

V usage is TRBV19 and J usage is TRBJ1-2, with D possibly being TRBD1 (5 bases). CDR3 length: 12 amino acids. CDR1 and CDR2 (germline): LNHDA, SQIVND (reference sequence). V was clipped by 3 bases and J by 7 bases, with 9 bases between them. CDR3 nucleotide sequence: TGTGCCAGTAGTATTTCGAGGGGTGGCTACACCTTC. Translated: CASSISRGGYTF.

This chain connects TRBV14 to TRBJ1-1, with D tentatively TRBD1 (5 bases). This CDR3 comprises 18 residues. Germline CDR1 reads SGHDN; CDR2 reads FVKESK. Trimming removed 3 bases at V and 0 bases at J, with 20 bases between. CDR3 protein: CASSHQPLLRQLNTEAFF. Here the CDR3 DNA reads TGTGCCAGCAGCCACCAACCCTTGCTGAGACAGTTGAACACTGAAGCTTTCTTT. Full variable domain (missing parts from reference TRBV14 and TRBJ1-1): EAGVTQFPSHSVIEKGQTVTLRCDPISGHDNLYWYRRVMGKEIKFLLHFVKESKQDESGMPNNRFLAERTGGTYSTLKVQPAELEDSGVYFCASSHQPLLRQLNTEAFFGQGTRLTVV.

V gene TRBV7-2 combines with J gene TRBJ2-3, with 10 bases lining up with TRBD2. The CDR3 totals 15 residues. Germline V CDR1 and CDR2: SGHTA, FQGNSA. V was clipped by 6 bases and J by 3 bases; unmatched bases: 6. In nucleotides, the CDR3 is TGTGCCAGCAGGCCTCTAGCGGGGGCTACAGATACGCAGTATTTT. This encodes CASRPLAGATDTQYF.

The chain links TRBV28 to TRBJ1-1, with D possibly TRBD1 on 6 matching bases. This CDR3 comprises 14 residues. Per germline, CDR1 MDHEN and CDR2 SYDVKM. Trimming shortened V by 6 bases and J by 1 base, and 12 bases separated the two germline ends. CDR3 sequence: CASSTGSGNTEAFF. CDR3 DNA sequence: TGTGCCAGCAGCACAGGGTCAGGGAACACTGAAGCTTTCTTT.

Only one count was recorded for this clone. This sequence joins TRBV19 and TRBJ1-4; TRBD1 matches 8 bases. V was pared by 6 bases and J by 8 bases, with 8 bases of the junction left unmatched. Germline V gene sequence: CDR1 LNHDA, CDR2 SQIVND (reference sequence). CDR3 length: 14 amino acids. CDR3: CASRQRQGLEKLFF. CDR3 DNA sequence: TGTGCCAGTAGACAACGACAGGGGTTAGAAAAACTGTTTTTT.

The J gene is TRBJ1-1, the V gene TRBV23-1; 8 positions match TRBD1. TRBV23-1 is classed as an ORF, of uncertain function. The junction had 13 bases not matched to a gene; V was cut back by 0 bases and J by 4 bases. The CDR3 is made up of 18 amino acids. The CDR3 is CASSQSRQGARVGTEAFF. The CDR3 DNA reads as TGCGCCAGCAGTCAATCGCGGCAGGGGGCGCGGGTCGGCACTGAAGCTTTCTTT.

The V gene is TRBV11-3, the J gene TRBJ2-2; D gene ambiguous. Trimming shortened V by 1 base and J by 2 bases, and 11 bases separated the two germline ends. This CDR3 comprises 16 residues. Germline CDR1 is SGHNT and CDR2 is YENEEA. CDR3 bases: TGTGCCAGCAGCTTAGTGGCTGGGTCTAACACCGGGGAGCTGTTTTTT. It specifies CASSLVAGSNTGELFF.

V is TRBV5-5 and J is TRBJ1-1; D uncertain. The CDR3 covers 13 residues. Per germline, CDR1 SGHKS and CDR2 YYEKEE (reference sequence). Trimming removed 1 base at V and 2 bases at J, with 6 bases between. The CDR3 here is CASSLLDNTEAFF. CDR3 DNA: TGTGCCAGCAGCTTGTTAGATAACACTGAAGCTTTCTTT. Looking up the rest from reference TRBV5-5 and TRBJ1-1 gives the full variable domain: DAGVTQSPTHLIKTRGQQVTLRCSPISGHKSVSWYQQVLGQGPQFIFQYYEKEERGRGNFPDRFSARQFPNYSSELNVNALLLGDSALYLCASSLLDNTEAFFGQGTRLTVV.

The chain uses TRBV21-1 and TRBJ1-5; the DNA was not used to check the table's D call, TRBD1. TRBV21-1 is deemed a pseudogene. The CDR3 runs to 15 residues. The CDR3 region has the DNA TGTGCCAGCACCAAAAGAAGGGGTGGCAATCAGCCCCAGCATTTT. Protein product: CASTKRRGGNQPQHF.

The CDR3 loop is CASSFAERYSGTEAFF. The CDR3 region has the DNA TGTGCCAGCAGTTTTGCCGAACGGTACTCGGGGACTGAAGCTTTCTTT. The J gene is TRBJ1-1, the V gene TRBV21-1. TRBV21-1 is recorded as a pseudogene. The CDR3 is 16 amino acids.

This clone was recorded once. The chain links TRBV5-4 to TRBJ2-1; 7 positions match TRBD2. V lost 2 bases, J lost 3 bases, and 2 bases stayed unmatched. This CDR3 is 14 amino acids long. Germline values: CDR1 SGHNT, CDR2 YYREEE (reference sequence). Here the CDR3 DNA reads TGTGCCAGCAGCTTCGGGGGGAACTACAATGAGCAGTTCTTC. It specifies CASSFGGNYNEQFF.

The rearrangement uses TRBV28 and TRBJ2-7; D uncertain. Trimming shortened V by 6 bases and J by 3 bases, and 12 bases separated the two germline ends. This CDR3 has 13 residues. Germline CDR1 is MDHEN and CDR2 is SYDVKM. The CDR3 DNA is TGTGCCAGCAGAGTAGGTGGAAGCTACGAGCAGTACTTC. Translated, it gives CASRVGGSYEQYF.

This clone has more than one count but fewer than ten. This specimen includes other DNA sequences encoding the same CDR3. The V and J genes are TRBV28 and TRBJ1-6; a weak D match, TRBD1 (5 bases). V shed 6 bases and J shed 7 bases, with 10 bases lying between them. This CDR3 contains 13 residues. The germline V gene has CDR1 MDHEN and CDR2 SYDVKM. This CDR3 reads CASSRVNNSPLHF. CDR3 DNA: TGTGCCAGCAGCAGGGTAAACAATTCACCCCTCCACTTT.

V is TRBV6-1 and J is TRBJ1-5, with D possibly matching TRBD1 (5 bases). Germline-derived CDR1 and CDR2 are MNHNS and SASEGT. Trimming stripped 1 base from V and 11 bases from J, with 12 bases between. The CDR3 is made up of 13 amino acids. CDR3: CASSEGDETAQHF. The CDR3, as DNA: TGTGCCAGCAGTGAAGGTGATGAGACAGCCCAGCATTTT.

The chain is built from TRBV7-2 and TRBJ2-3; no reliable D call. In germline, CDR1 is SGHTA, CDR2 FQGNSA. Trimming stripped 5 bases from V and 2 bases from J, with 11 bases between. This CDR3 is built from 14 residues. This chain's CDR3 is CASSRTTHTDTQYF. The DNA of the CDR3 is TGTGCCAGCAGCCGTACTACCCACACAGATACGCAGTATTTT.

The chain couples TRBV6-2 or TRBV6-3 to TRBJ2-2; 11 bases are shared with TRBD2. The CDR3 covers 17 residues. V was pared by 0 bases and J by 6 bases, with 6 bases of the junction left unmatched. Germline V gene lookup returns CDR1 MNHEY and CDR2 SVGEGT. The CDR3 sequence is CASSYSTSGRDAGELFF. The CDR3 nucleotides are TGTGCCAGCAGTTACTCTACTAGCGGGAGAGACGCCGGGGAGCTGTTTTTT.

The chain uses TRBV28 and TRBJ2-7; 10 bases are shared with TRBD1. J lost 1 base, V lost 6 bases, and 6 bases had no gene match. Looked up from germline, CDR1 is MDHEN and CDR2 is SYDVKM. The CDR3 is made up of 15 amino acids. CDR3: CASSRPGQGSYEQYF. CDR3 DNA: TGTGCCAGCAGCCGGCCGGGACAGGGGTCCTACGAGCAGTACTTC.

The V gene is TRBV5-5, the J gene TRBJ2-3; D possibly corresponds to TRBD2 (6 bases). Germline values: CDR1 SGHKS, CDR2 YYEKEE (reference sequence). The CDR3 runs 14 residues. V lost 2 bases, J lost 4 bases, and 11 bases lay in between. CDR3 in DNA: TGTGCCAGCAGCTTAGGAGGGGAACCAGATACGCAGTATTTT. It encodes CASSLGGEPDTQYF.

This rearrangement joins TRBV5-1 to TRBJ2-7; 9 bases agree with TRBD2. The length of the CDR3 is 15 residues. CDR1 SGHRS and CDR2 YFSETQ come from the germline V gene. Losses at the gene ends were 0 bases for V and 1 base for J; bases not matched to a gene: 2. The CDR3 reads CASSLAAGGSYEQYF. The DNA for the CDR3 is TGCGCCAGCAGCTTGGCGGCGGGGGGGTCCTACGAGCAGTACTTC.

This rearrangement joins TRBV27 to TRBJ1-4; possibly TRBD1 for D (5 bases). The V gene lost 6 bases and the J gene lost 7 bases, with 18 bases spanning the gap. The CDR3 spans 15 residues. Germline loops: CDR1 MNHEY, CDR2 SMNVEV (reference sequence). CDR3 DNA sequence: TGTGCCAGCAGCTCTGGGGGGGTTCGGGGTGAAAAACTGTTTTTT. It encodes CASSSGGVRGEKLFF. The full variable domain, with the rest looked up from reference TRBV27 and TRBJ1-4, is EAQVTQNPRYLITVTGKKLTVTCSQNMNHEYMSWYRQDPGLGLRQIYYSMNVEVTDKGDVPEGYKVSRKEKRNFPLILESPSPNQTSLYFCASSSGGVRGEKLFFGSGTQLSVL.

This rearrangement joins TRBV7-2 to TRBJ2-7; D ambiguous. V was trimmed by 1 base and J by 0 bases, leaving 13 bases between them. The germline CDR1 and CDR2 sequences are SGHTA and FQGNSA. The length of the CDR3 is 16 residues. CDR3: CASSLVPAPSSYEQYF. The CDR3 DNA follows: TGTGCCAGCAGCTTAGTTCCAGCGCCTTCCTCCTACGAGCAGTACTTC.

This chain uses TRBV19 with TRBJ1-2; TRBD1 matches 7 bases. CDR1 and CDR2 from the germline V gene are LNHDA and SQIVND (reference sequence). With 7 bases clipped from V and 4 bases from J, the junction kept 6 bases outside the gene matches. The CDR3 contains 13 residues. CDR3: CASNKGQVYGYTF. As DNA, the CDR3 is TGTGCCAGTAATAAAGGACAGGTCTATGGCTACACCTTC.

This clone was seen a single time. This rearrangement joins TRBV5-6 to TRBJ1-5; TRBD1 might be the D (5 bases). Trimming cost V 0 bases and J 0 bases, with 7 bases left between them. CDR3 length equals 15 residues. Germline loops: CDR1 SGHDT, CDR2 YYEEEE. The CDR3 DNA is TGTGCCAGCAGCTTGGGGGGGTATAGCAATCAGCCCCAGCATTTT. Protein: CASSLGGYSNQPQHF.

This chain links TRBV18 with TRBJ1-3, with D possibly TRBD1 on 5 matching bases. Germline CDR1 reads KGHSH; CDR2 reads LQKENI. Trimming removed 2 bases from V and 0 bases from J, with 11 bases in between. The CDR3 extends over 16 amino acids. The CDR3 region has the DNA TGTGCCAGCTCACCAAAGCGACAGCTCTCTGGAAACACCATATATTTT. Amino acid sequence: CASSPKRQLSGNTIYF.

The chain has TRBV7-2 and TRBJ2-7; unclear D gene. V was cut by 2 bases and J by 2 bases, with 7 bases left in between. Germline V gene sequence: CDR1 SGHTA, CDR2 FQGNSA. This CDR3 spans 13 amino acids. The CDR3 reads CASSLISPYEQYF. The CDR3 DNA follows: TGTGCCAGCAGCTTAATTAGTCCCTACGAGCAGTACTTC.

The V and J genes are TRBV7-2 and TRBJ2-2; D ambiguous. With 5 bases removed from V and 4 bases from J, the gap between germline ends came to 14 bases. The CDR3 spans 15 residues. The germline gives CDR1 SGHTA, CDR2 FQGNSA. The CDR3 DNA follows: TGTGCCAGCAGCACCGCTCGGAGTTCCACCGGGGAGCTGTTTTTT. This sequence encodes CASSTARSSTGELFF. Supplemented by reference TRBV7-2 and TRBJ2-2, the full variable domain reads GAGVSQSPSNKVTEKGKDVELRCDPISGHTALYWYRQSLGQGLEFLIYFQGNSAPDKSGLPSDRFSAERTGGSVSTLTIQRTQQEDSAVYLCASSTARSSTGELFFGEGSRLTVL.

V usage is TRBV7-7 and J usage is TRBJ2-2; 8 nucleotides line up with TRBD2. The CDR3 is 15 amino acids. Germline V lookup: CDR1 SSHAT, CDR2 FNYEAQ (reference sequence). Unmatched junction bases numbered 3, after V lost 5 bases and J lost 1 base. CDR3: CASSLSGGNTGELFF. Written as DNA, the CDR3 is TGTGCCAGCAGCCTGAGCGGGGGGAACACCGGGGAGCTGTTTTTT.